One and the same sample provided the 9 T cell receptor beta chains below, sequenced in a study of T cell clones after liver transplantation. The protocol was immunoSEQ multiplex PCR, while the TCRdb copy is restricted to in-frame clones and leaves out a portion. Of 70,000 or so clones in the sample, over 85% are singletons; the top ten hold approximately 2.6%. Sample: CD4+ T cells from blood, taken before liver transplant. The receptors originated from a human donor who received a liver transplant.

This clone was detected a few times. Other DNA sequences of this sample code for an identical CDR3. The CDR3 DNA follows: TGTGCCAGCTCACCTGGGGGCCGCAATCAGCCCCAGCATTTT. It translates to CASSPGGRNQPQHF. The J gene is TRBJ1-5, the V gene TRBV18, with TRBD1 as a possible D gene (6 bases). Germline lookup yields CDR1 KGHSH and CDR2 LQKENI. V lost 3 bases to trimming and J lost 2 bases, with 8 bases between them. The CDR3 sequence is 14 residues long. Full variable domain (outside the CDR3, taken from reference TRBV18 and TRBJ1-5): NAGVMQNPRHLVRRRGQEARLRCSPMKGHSHVYWYRQLPEEGLKFMVYLQKENIIDESGMPKERFSAEFPKEGPSILRIQQVVRGDSAAYFCASSPGGRNQPQHFGDGTRLSIL.

The chain couples TRBV15 to TRBJ2-7; D ambiguous. The V and J ends lost 7 bases and 1 base respectively, with 11 bases between them. From germline, CDR1 is LNHNV and CDR2 YYDKDF (reference sequence). This CDR3 is 13 amino acids long. The CDR3 DNA reads as TGTGCCACCACCTACGTGGGATCCTACGAGCAGTACTTC. This codes for CATTYVGSYEQYF.

This rearrangement joins TRBV10-2 to TRBJ2-1; 10 nucleotides match TRBD2. CDR1 and CDR2 (germline): WSHSY, SAAADI. V was clipped by 8 bases and J by 9 bases; unmatched bases: 7. The CDR3 is made up of 13 amino acids. The CDR3 protein is CASRRQREGEQFF. For the CDR3, the DNA is TGCGCCAGCCGGCGTCAGCGGGAGGGTGAGCAGTTCTTC.

Only a few counts were recorded for this clone. The CDR3 DNA reads as TGTGCCAGCAGTGACTACGGGAGGGGGGATACGCAGTATTTT. Protein sequence: CASSDYGRGDTQYF. The rearrangement joins TRBV6-1 to TRBJ2-3; 8 nucleotides agree with TRBD2. The V gene end was trimmed by 3 bases and the J gene end by 6 bases; junction bases not matched to a gene: 5. CDR1 MNHNS and CDR2 SASEGT come from the germline V gene. The CDR3 runs to 14 residues.

The chain employs TRBV2 and TRBJ2-7; D gene uncertain. CDR1 and CDR2 (germline): SNHLY, FYNNEI. Between the trimmed V and J ends, which lost 5 bases and 1 base, there was a span of 3 bases. This CDR3 is 11 amino acids long. CDR3 in amino acids: CASSLSYEQYF. The CDR3 DNA sequence: TGTGCCAGCAGTTTGTCCTACGAGCAGTACTTC.

The count of this clone is one. V usage is TRBV25-1 and J usage is TRBJ2-1; possible D gene TRBD2, 5 bases. CDR1 and CDR2 from the germline V gene are MGHDK and SYGVNS. The ends were cut back, 4 bases at V and 12 bases at J, with 25 bases in the middle. There are 16 residues in the CDR3. The CDR3 nucleotides read TGTGCCAGCAGTGTCGCACAGCCTCCCTTCGGGATCGGGCAGTTCTTC. This translates into CASSVAQPPFGIGQFF.

This sequence joins TRBV11-3 and TRBJ2-7, with D unresolved. CDR3 size: 13 residues. Germline lookup yields CDR1 SGHNT and CDR2 YENEEA. Trimming pared 4 bases from V and 3 bases from J, leaving 10 bases between. The CDR3 here is CASSSGPIYEQYF. CDR3 nucleotide sequence: TGTGCCAGCAGCTCGGGTCCGATCTACGAGCAGTACTTC.

This chain uses TRBV6-1 with TRBJ2-7; the D is unclear. CDR3 length: 14 amino acids. Germline lookup yields CDR1 MNHNS and CDR2 SASEGT. With 7 bases removed from V and 1 base from J, the gap between germline ends came to 14 bases. The CDR3 sequence: CASILGSLSYEQYF. The CDR3 DNA reads TGTGCCAGCATCCTGGGATCTTTGTCCTACGAGCAGTACTTC.

The V call is TRBV21-1, the J call TRBJ1-5; TRBD1 is the table's D call, not checked against the DNA. TRBV21-1 is given as a pseudogene. This CDR3 has 13 residues. CDR3 residues: CASSRTGDQPQHF. The CDR3 bases are TGTGCCAGCAGCAGGACAGGGGATCAGCCCCAGCATTTT.